Sequencing of this TCR beta chain was carried out in a study of blood T cell repertoires in COVID-19. On the study more broadly: Both acute and convalescent COVID-19 samples were obtained from the United States, Italy and Spain. PBMCs, B-cell-depleted T cells, or T cells were the source of the cDNA or gDNA that made up the material.

Patients from Seattle were sampled longitudinally, starting during active infection. Some clones are missing from TCRdb's copy, which holds only in-frame ones; the method was immunoSEQ multiplex PCR. Among roughly 200,000 clones listed, under 90% were seen once. Germline V gene sequence: CDR1 SGHNT, CDR2 YYREEE (reference sequence). V gave up 2 bases and J gave up 1 base, with 6 bases separating them. This CDR3 is 13 amino acids long. This clonotype was sampled from a person aged 65 to 85 with COVID-19, enrolled during active disease. The genes are TRBV5-4 and TRBJ1-1; no definite D call. Sequenced input: peripheral blood. The CDR3 reads CASSLFQNTEAFF. CDR3 sequence (DNA): TGTGCCAGCAGCTTATTCCAGAACACTGAAGCTTTCTTT. Full variable domain (outside the CDR3, taken from reference TRBV5-4 and TRBJ1-1): ETGVTQSPTHLIKTRGQQVTLRCSSQSGHNTVSWYQQALGQGPQFIFQYYREEENGRGNFPPRFSGLQFPNYSSELNVNALELDDSALYLCASSLFQNTEAFFGQGTRLTVV.